This T cell receptor beta chain was identified during a study of CD8+ T cells in alopecia areata. Turning to the study itself: Oral tofacitinib, 5 to 10 mg twice daily, was given in an open-label trial. General study findings and limits: An increase in clonality over normal scalp was evident in lesional scalp, especially alopecia totalis/universalis.

As to this clone: Its antigen is currently unknown. One junction end does not reproduce the germline sequence, and a read error may be involved.

Isolated RNA was reverse transcribed into cDNA used as the sequencing template. The table came from immunoSEQ multiplex PCR; TCRdb's copy has only in-frame clones and leaves some out. The data show roughly 200,000 clones, roughly 60% seen once. This CDR3 comprises 14 residues. The germline gives CDR1 GTSNPN, CDR2 SVGIG (reference sequence). The material sequenced was CD4+ T cells sorted from blood, taken at week 0. This clonotype originated in a human donor with alopecia areata. V is TRBV30 and J is TRBJ2-2; no reliable D call. The CDR3 coding sequence is TGTGCCTGGAGTTATTCGCTTAACACCCGGGAGCTGTTTTTT. Encoded protein: CAWSYSLNTRELFF.